A single sample gave rise to the 19 T cell receptor beta chains below, sequenced in a study of human T cells and chemical hapten exposure. Time point indicated: pre-sensitization, week 0. The treatment: therapeutic diphenylcyclopropenone sensitization with weekly scalp DPC. TCRdb re-analysed the RACE reads in MiXCR, keeping a single row per CDR3 protein. The sample lists about 180,000 distinct CDR3 sequences; about 31% were seen once. The sample consisted of whole blood, taken in connection with sensitization to the hapten diphenylcyclopropenone (DPC). These receptors were taken from a woman aged 30 to 39 with alopecia areata. Some clones in this sample may be carry-over from other donors' samples.

CDR3 DNA: TGTGCCAGCAGCTTAGCGCTCCTAGCGGGAGGGGCGAACACCGGGGAGCTGTTTTTT. It encodes CASSLALLAGGANTGELFF. V gene TRBV7-2 combines with J gene TRBJ2-2, with 12 bases aligning to TRBD2. Per the germline V gene, CDR1 is SGHTA and CDR2 is FQGNSA. This CDR3 spans 19 amino acids. Germline trimming cut 0 bases from V and 0 bases from J; bases unmatched to any gene: 5.

This clonotype was recorded once. The chain carries TRBV20-1 and TRBJ1-2; no clear D. The germline V gene has CDR1 DFQATT and CDR2 SNEGSKA (reference sequence). Trimming stripped 0 bases from V and 2 bases from J, with 7 bases between. This CDR3 is 13 amino acids long. The CDR3 is CSARDAGNYGYTF. As DNA, the CDR3 is TGCAGTGCTAGAGATGCGGGAAACTATGGCTACACCTTC.

The gene calls are TRBV7-2 and TRBJ2-3; unclear D gene. CDR3 length: 15 amino acids. In germline, CDR1 is SGHTA, CDR2 FQGNSA. V dropped 5 bases and J dropped 4 bases, with 16 bases sitting between them. CDR3 sequence reads: CASSTEDQWADTQYF. The CDR3 DNA is TGTGCCAGCAGCACTGAGGATCAATGGGCAGATACGCAGTATTTT.

This clonotype has just a few counts. The J gene is TRBJ2-1, the V gene TRBV20-1, with D perhaps matching TRBD2 (6 bases). CDR1 is DFQATT, CDR2 SNEGSKA, per germline (reference sequence). The CDR3 sequence is 14 residues long. V gave up 2 bases and J gave up 3 bases, with 11 bases separating them. CDR3 DNA sequence: TGCAGTGCTAGAAGCCTAGCGAACTACAATGAGCAGTTCTTC. Amino acid sequence: CSARSLANYNEQFF.

This clonotype was detected a few times. This chain connects TRBV28 to TRBJ2-7; no reliable D call. The CDR3 is 13 residues long. The V and J ends lost 5 bases and 2 bases respectively, with 10 bases between them. Germline CDR1 and CDR2: MDHEN and SYDVKM. The CDR3 protein is CASSHYRPYEQYF. The CDR3 DNA reads TGTGCCAGCAGTCACTATCGACCCTACGAGCAGTACTTC.

This clonotype was detected only a few times. V usage is TRBV20-1 and J usage is TRBJ2-2; 7 bases are a match to TRBD1. The V and J ends lost 0 bases and 1 base, in that order; junction bases with no gene match: 2. The CDR3 contains 15 residues. Per the germline V gene, CDR1 is DFQATT and CDR2 is SNEGSKA (reference sequence). CDR3 in amino acids: CSAREPGGNTGELFF. CDR3 DNA sequence: TGCAGTGCTAGAGAACCAGGGGGGAACACCGGGGAGCTGTTTTTT.

This clonotype was found a few times. This chain uses TRBV6-2 or TRBV6-3 with TRBJ2-2; no firm D call. This CDR3 spans 15 amino acids. V dropped 4 bases and J dropped 4 bases, with 13 bases sitting between them. Germline CDR1 reads MNHEY; CDR2 reads SVGEGT. CDR3 sequence (DNA): TGTGCCAGCAGTTGGGGATTCACCTTCACCGGGGAGCTGTTTTTT. Translated: CASSWGFTFTGELFF.

This CDR3 reads CASSRRGGTEAFF. CDR3 bases: TGTGCCAGCAGCCGCAGGGGTGGCACTGAAGCTTTCTTT. The J gene is TRBJ1-1, the V gene TRBV3-1; a weak D match, TRBD1 (6 bases). V lost 4 bases and J 4 bases, leaving 10 bases between the germline ends. This CDR3 has 13 residues. Per the germline V gene, CDR1 is LGHDT and CDR2 is YNNKEL (reference sequence).

This clonotype was seen ten or more times. The rearrangement uses TRBV3-1 and TRBJ1-1; TRBD1 matches 12 bases. The V gene's germline CDR1 is LGHDT and CDR2 YNNKEL (reference sequence). This CDR3 spans 16 amino acids. J lost 0 bases, V lost 3 bases, and 2 bases had no gene match. CDR3 in amino acids: CASSQGQGAMNTEAFF. CDR3 coding DNA: TGTGCCAGCAGCCAGGGACAGGGGGCGATGAACACTGAAGCTTTCTTT.

The CDR3 coding sequence is TGTGCCAGCAGCCTCGACAGGGGAGATGGTGGCTACACCTTC. Encoded protein: CASSLDRGDGGYTF. The chain combines TRBV7-2 with TRBJ1-2, with 8 positions matching TRBD1. The CDR3 extends over 14 amino acids. V shed 5 bases, J shed 7 bases, and the junction held 9 bases outside the gene matches. In germline, CDR1 is SGHTA, CDR2 FQGNSA. The full variable domain, completed using reference TRBV7-2 and TRBJ1-2, is GAGVSQSPSNKVTEKGKDVELRCDPISGHTALYWYRQSLGQGLEFLIYFQGNSAPDKSGLPSDRFSAERTGGSVSTLTIQRTQQEDSAVYLCASSLDRGDGGYTFGSGTRLTVV.

The J gene is TRBJ1-5, the V gene TRBV5-6; TRBD1 might be the D (6 bases). Germline V CDR1 and CDR2: SGHDT, YYEEEE. The CDR3 consists of 15 residues. The V end was cut by 4 bases, the J end by 2 bases, with 13 bases between. In DNA, the CDR3 is TGTGCCAGCAGCGCCAACAGGGCCCGCAATCAGCCCCAGCATTTT. This sequence encodes CASSANRARNQPQHF.

Only a few counts were recorded for this clonotype. The gene calls are TRBV2 and TRBJ2-1; no clear D gene. With 8 bases removed from V and 7 bases from J, the gap between germline ends came to 15 bases. Germline V CDR1 and CDR2: SNHLY, FYNNEI. The length of the CDR3 is 13 residues. The CDR3: CASGKERANEQFF. The CDR3 nucleotides are TGTGCCAGCGGAAAGGAAAGGGCTAATGAGCAGTTCTTC.

This clonotype appeared many times. CDR3 in amino acids: CASSLEGWGTDTQYF. Here the CDR3 DNA reads TGTGCCAGCAGCTTAGAGGGTTGGGGCACAGATACGCAGTATTTT. The chain carries TRBV7-9 and TRBJ2-3; no firm D call. This CDR3 comprises 15 residues. V lost 1 base, J lost 1 base, and 9 bases lay in between. Germline values: CDR1 SEHNR, CDR2 FQNEAQ (reference sequence).

This chain links TRBV2 with TRBJ2-1; 7 bases line up with TRBD1. The germline V gene encodes CDR1 SNHLY and CDR2 FYNNEI. The V gene end was trimmed by 6 bases and the J gene end by 15 bases; junction bases not matched to a gene: 11. This CDR3 has 12 residues. The CDR3 DNA reads as TGTGCCAGCAGCCCATACCGGGACAGCTTGTTCTTC. Protein product: CASSPYRDSLFF.

This chain connects TRBV5-5 to TRBJ1-5; D may be TRBD1 (6 bases). CDR1 and CDR2 from the germline V gene are SGHKS and YYEKEE (reference sequence). The CDR3 length is 17 residues. Trimming cost V 0 bases and J 0 bases, with 13 bases left between them. The DNA for the CDR3 is TGTGCCAGCAGCTTGGCCCGGACAGCTACTAGCAATCAGCCCCAGCATTTT. This codes for CASSLARTATSNQPQHF.

This clonotype was counted between two and nine times. The V and J genes are TRBV3-1 and TRBJ2-2; D ambiguous. This CDR3 region has 15 residues. Trimming cost V 3 bases and J 4 bases, with 12 bases left between them. Germline CDR1 LGHDT, CDR2 YNNKEL (reference sequence). The CDR3 is CASSQGRQSTGELFF. The DNA of the CDR3 is TGTGCCAGCAGCCAGGGCCGACAATCCACCGGGGAGCTGTTTTTT.

V usage is TRBV5-1 and J usage is TRBJ2-1; tentative D call: TRBD1 (6 bases). The CDR3 length is 12 residues. With 4 bases removed from V and 12 bases from J, the gap between germline ends came to 14 bases. Germline V gene lookup returns CDR1 SGHRS and CDR2 YFSETQ. The DNA of the CDR3 is TGCGCCAGCAGCCCATCAGGGGATCGGCAGTTCTTC. This codes for CASSPSGDRQFF.

This clonotype came up many times. The rearrangement uses TRBV27 and TRBJ2-3; tentatively, D is TRBD2 (6 bases). Trimming took 5 bases from V and 3 from J, leaving 9 bases between them. Germline lookup yields CDR1 MNHEY and CDR2 SMNVEV (reference sequence). CDR3 length equals 13 residues. The DNA for the CDR3 is TGTGCCAGCAGTGAAGCGGGTACAGATACGCAGTATTTT. Its translation is CASSEAGTDTQYF.

This clonotype was seen a handful of times. The rearrangement joins TRBV28 to TRBJ2-7, with 7 bases that match TRBD1. The CDR3 length is 12 residues. Per germline, CDR1 MDHEN and CDR2 SYDVKM. Germline trimming cut 11 bases from V and 2 bases from J; bases unmatched to any gene: 6. CDR3 protein: CAATGTAYEQYF. In DNA, the CDR3 is TGTGCCGCCACCGGGACAGCCTACGAGCAGTACTTC.